Each of the 13 T cell receptor beta chains below was sequenced from the same sample in a study of blood T cell repertoires in COVID-19. The repertoire was sequenced with immunoSEQ multiplex PCR; TCRdb's copy has only in-frame clones and lacks some. The repertoire holds fewer than 150,000 clones, with just under 90% as singletons. The sequenced sample consisted of peripheral blood. These receptors were obtained from a woman between 40 and 50 years old with acute or convalescent COVID-19.

This chain connects TRBV7-2 to TRBJ2-3, with TRBD2 matching over 11 bases. The ends lost 3 bases at V and 4 bases at J; junction bases unmatched: 3. CDR1 and CDR2 from the germline V gene are SGHTA and FQGNSA. The CDR3 loop spans 15 amino acids. This chain's CDR3 is CASSFTSGRSDTQYF. The CDR3 DNA is TGTGCCAGCAGCTTTACTAGCGGGAGATCAGATACGCAGTATTTT.

This clone was detected a few times. This chain uses TRBV28 with TRBJ1-4; perhaps TRBD1 as D (6 bases). Germline V gene data show CDR1 as MDHEN and CDR2 as SYDVKM. V was cut by 11 bases and J by 3 bases, with 13 bases left in between. The length of the CDR3 is 13 residues. The CDR3 protein is CAQPGTPNEKLFF. CDR3 DNA sequence: TGTGCCCAACCAGGGACACCTAATGAAAAACTGTTTTTT.

J is TRBJ1-1 and V is TRBV7-8, with TRBD1 identical over 7 bases. Germline V gene sequence: CDR1 SGHVS, CDR2 FQNEAQ. The ends lost 2 bases at V and 1 base at J; junction bases unmatched: 10. The CDR3 extends over 17 amino acids. The CDR3 is CASSLQQGSGGNTEAFF. The CDR3 DNA sequence: TGTGCCAGCAGCTTACAGCAAGGGTCAGGGGGGAACACTGAAGCTTTCTTT.

V usage is TRBV12-3 or TRBV12-4 and J usage is TRBJ2-3, with D possibly TRBD2 on 5 matching bases. The CDR3 length is 13 residues. Trimming took off 3 bases at V and 4 bases at J, with 8 bases between the two ends. The CDR3 here is CASSLDSPDTQYF. CDR3 DNA: TGTGCCAGCAGTTTGGACTCCCCAGATACGCAGTATTTT.

This rearrangement joins TRBV6-5 to TRBJ2-5; no clear D gene. Per germline, CDR1 MNHEY and CDR2 SVGAGI. The V end lost 3 bases, the J end lost 5 bases, and 10 bases lay between the germline ends. The CDR3 is made up of 13 amino acids. The CDR3 nucleotides read TGTGCCAGCAGTTATGGTGTTCGGGAGACCCAGTACTTC. It specifies CASSYGVRETQYF.

The gene calls are TRBV4-3 and TRBJ2-5; tentative D call: TRBD2 (7 bases). Germline V gene sequence: CDR1 LGHNA, CDR2 YSLEER. The CDR3 contains 15 residues. The V end lost 0 bases, the J end lost 3 bases, and 11 bases lay between the germline ends. CDR3 DNA: TGCGCCAGCAGCCAAGACCAGGGGAGGGAAGAGACCCAGTACTTC. Translating it yields CASSQDQGREETQYF.

This clone was seen a single time. The chain carries TRBV28 and TRBJ1-3; D might be TRBD1 (6 bases). Germline lookup yields CDR1 MDHEN and CDR2 SYDVKM. The CDR3 consists of 13 residues. V dropped 7 bases and J dropped 1 base, with 8 bases sitting between them. The CDR3 sequence is CASIQGSGNTIYF. In nucleotides, the CDR3 is TGTGCCAGCATCCAGGGGTCTGGAAACACCATATATTTT.

This rearrangement joins TRBV9 to TRBJ2-1, with 7 bases lining up with TRBD2. With 3 bases clipped from V and 0 bases from J, the junction kept 3 bases outside the gene matches. This CDR3 spans 15 amino acids. Germline assignment: CDR1 SGDLS and CDR2 YYNGEE. As DNA, the CDR3 is TGTGCCAGCAGCGACGGGGGGAGCTCCTACAATGAGCAGTTCTTC. Protein product: CASSDGGSSYNEQFF.

The chain has TRBV11-2 and TRBJ1-4; 8 positions agree with TRBD1. CDR1 and CDR2 (germline): SGHAT, FQNNGV. The V segment lost 1 base and the J segment 3 bases; nucleotides outside the gene matches: 4. The CDR3 is 16 residues long. CDR3 DNA: TGTGCCAGCAGCTTAGGGCCAGGGGGCTCTAATGAAAAACTGTTTTTT. Encoded protein: CASSLGPGGSNEKLFF.

The chain couples TRBV6-2 or TRBV6-3 to TRBJ1-5; D gene unclear. This CDR3 is 15 amino acids long. The germline V and J ends were trimmed by 5 bases and 1 base, with 12 bases remaining between them. The germline V gene has CDR1 MNHEY and CDR2 SVGEGT. CDR3: CASSNLSGSNQPQHF. DNA of the CDR3: TGTGCCAGCAGTAACTTATCGGGGAGCAATCAGCCCCAGCATTTT.

This clone was detected only a few times. V usage is TRBV5-1 and J usage is TRBJ2-1; 8 bases fit TRBD1. The V segment lost 1 base and the J segment 6 bases; nucleotides outside the gene matches: 6. Germline assignment: CDR1 SGHRS and CDR2 YFSETQ. The CDR3 spans 15 residues. CDR3 DNA sequence: TGCGCCAGCAGCTTGTACCAGGGGGCCCCCAATGAGCAGTTCTTC. It translates to CASSLYQGAPNEQFF.

The rearrangement links TRBV9 to TRBJ2-2; 8 bases match TRBD1. Germline CDR1 and CDR2: SGDLS and YYNGEE. Trimming removed 4 bases from V and 3 bases from J; junction bases left unmatched: 11. The CDR3 spans 17 residues. The CDR3 spells CASSPTGQVVYTGELFF. The CDR3 coding sequence is TGTGCCAGCAGCCCGACGGGACAGGTGGTTTACACCGGGGAGCTGTTTTTT.

The chain combines TRBV6-2 or TRBV6-3 with TRBJ2-3; D unresolved. The CDR3 has 13 residues. The germline V gene encodes CDR1 MNHEY and CDR2 SVGEGT. V was cut by 5 bases and J by 2 bases, with 8 bases left in between. The CDR3: CASSLQSTDTQYF. CDR3 nucleotides: TGTGCCAGCAGTCTACAGTCCACAGATACGCAGTATTTT.